The present entry profiles one TCR beta chain with its context. This entry belongs to a study of blood T cell repertoires in COVID-19. Study in general: The United States, Italy and Spain provided the acute and convalescent COVID-19 samples. Nucleic acid was either cDNA or gDNA, and it came from T cells, B-cell-depleted T cells, or PBMCs.

TCRdb's copy holds only in-frame clones and misses some; the assay was immunoSEQ multiplex PCR. The repertoire holds some 57,000 clones, with 85% as singletons. The clonotype was recovered from a human donor in a cohort sampled during active COVID-19. Sequencing was carried out using peripheral blood.

The chain's CDR3 is CASSQSSSGNTIYF. In nucleotides, the CDR3 is TGTGCCAGCAGCCAATCCTCCTCTGGAAACACCATATATTTT. The chain combines TRBV3-1 (or the pseudogene TRBV3-2) with TRBJ1-3; D gene unclear. V lost 2 bases to trimming and J lost 0 bases, with 5 bases between them. The germline V gene encodes CDR1 LGHDT and CDR2 YNNKEL (reference sequence). There are 14 residues in the CDR3.